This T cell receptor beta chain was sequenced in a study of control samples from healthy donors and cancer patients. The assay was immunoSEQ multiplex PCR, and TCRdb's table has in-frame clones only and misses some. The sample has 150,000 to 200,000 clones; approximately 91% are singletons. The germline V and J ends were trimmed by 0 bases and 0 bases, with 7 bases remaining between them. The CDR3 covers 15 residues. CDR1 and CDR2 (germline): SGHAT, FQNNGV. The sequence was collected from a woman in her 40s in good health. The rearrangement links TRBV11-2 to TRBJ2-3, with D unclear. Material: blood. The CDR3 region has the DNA TGTGCCAGCAGCTTAGATCGGCCTAGCACAGATACGCAGTATTTT. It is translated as CASSLDRPSTDTQYF.